These T cell receptor beta chains were read from a single sample in a study of cytomegalovirus exposure and HLA in healthy donors. Data came from immunoSEQ multiplex PCR; TCRdb stores just in-frame clones and leaves some out. Of roughly 90,000 clones listed, roughly 85% are singletons. Sequenced material: PBMCs. These receptors were obtained from a man aged 18 to 29 in good health and CMV-seropositive. The CDR3 runs from the conserved cysteine through the conserved F or W. The D gene is left open where the match is weak. Clone sizes are given selectively: once, few, many, or a class where the clone is expanded.

size: -
D: -
V: TRBV7-9
J: TRBJ2-7
CDR3: CASSPLTVISYEQYF
DNA: TGTGCCAGCAGCCCGCTGACAGTGATTTCCTACGAGCAGTACTTC

size: -
D: -
V: TRBV5-1
J: TRBJ2-1
CDR3: CASRPTGNEQFF
DNA: TGCGCCAGCAGGCCCACAGGGAATGAGCAGTTCTTC

size: -
D: TRBD1
V: TRBV30
J: TRBJ1-3
CDR3: CAWSRDSRNTIYF
DNA: TGTGCCTGGAGCCGGGACAGCCGAAACACCATATATTTT

size: -
D: TRBD1
V: TRBV6-5
J: TRBJ1-2
CDR3: CASSPDRDNYGYTF
DNA: TGTGCCAGCAGTCCCGACAGGGATAACTATGGCTACACCTTC

size: once
D: TRBD2
V: TRBV29-1
J: TRBJ2-5
CDR3: CSVELAGEEKETQYF
DNA: TGCAGCGTTGAACTAGCGGGAGAGGAGAAAGAGACCCAGTACTTC

size: -
D: -
V: TRBV19
J: TRBJ2-7
CDR3: CASSITGNGEQYF
DNA: TGTGCCAGTAGTATTACAGGGAACGGCGAGCAGTACTTC

size: once
D: -
V: TRBV6-1
J: TRBJ2-7
CDR3: CASSEAGLIF
DNA: TGTGCCAGCAGTGAAGCGGGCCTTATCTTC

size: -
D: -
V: TRBV29-1
J: TRBJ2-5
CDR3: CSVGRARETQYF
DNA: TGCAGCGTTGGGAGGGCCAGGGAGACCCAGTACTTC

size: -
D: TRBD1
V: TRBV6-1
J: TRBJ1-4
CDR3: CASSRLGQGDEKLFF
DNA: TGTGCCAGCAGCCGACTGGGACAGGGGGATGAAAAACTGTTTTTT

size: -
D: -
V: TRBV11-2
J: TRBJ1-2
CDR3: CASSSTGKYGYTF
DNA: TGTGCCAGCAGCTCTACAGGGAAATATGGCTACACCTTC

size: -
D: -
V: TRBV7-9
J: TRBJ2-1
CDR3: CASSSGGMAFGNEQFF
DNA: TGTGCCAGCAGCTCTGGGGGGATGGCGTTTGGAAATGAGCAGTTCTTC

size: -
D: TRBD2
V: TRBV27
J: TRBJ2-1
CDR3: CASSLLAGGPYEQFF
DNA: TGTGCCAGCAGTTTACTGGCGGGAGGGCCATATGAGCAGTTCTTC

size: -
D: TRBD1
V: TRBV2
J: TRBJ1-4
CDR3: CASSVGTGAEKLFF
DNA: TGTGCCAGCAGTGTTGGGACAGGGGCTGAAAAACTGTTTTTT

size: -
D: -
V: TRBV30
J: TRBJ1-4
CDR3: CAWSTSPSTNEKLFF
DNA: TGTGCCTGGAGTACGAGCCCTTCAACTAATGAAAAACTGTTTTTT

size: -
D: TRBD2
V: TRBV9
J: TRBJ2-1
CDR3: CASSVEGGSDEQFF
DNA: TGTGCCAGCAGCGTAGAGGGAGGGAGTGATGAGCAGTTCTTC

size: -
D: -
V: TRBV5-1
J: TRBJ2-5
CDR3: CASSLWGGETQYF
DNA: TGCGCCAGCAGCTTGTGGGGAGGAGAGACCCAGTACTTC

size: -
D: -
V: TRBV6-1
J: TRBJ1-5
CDR3: CASSERLGNQPQHF
DNA: TGTGCCAGCAGTGAAAGACTCGGCAATCAGCCCCAGCATTTT

size: once
D: -
V: TRBV28
J: TRBJ2-2
CDR3: CASSFLQGVTGELFF
DNA: TGTGCCAGCAGTTTCCTTCAGGGTGTGACCGGGGAGCTGTTTTTT

size: -
D: -
V: TRBV6-5
J: TRBJ1-5
CDR3: CASSRTPNQPQHF
DNA: TGTGCCAGCAGCAGGACTCCTAATCAGCCCCAGCATTTT

size: once
D: -
V: TRBV4-1
J: TRBJ1-5
CDR3: CASSKRVDQPQHF
DNA: TGCGCCAGCAGCAAAAGAGTAGATCAGCCCCAGCATTTT